A single sample is the source of the 8 T cell receptor beta chains below, sequenced in a study of blood T cell repertoires in COVID-19. Some clones are missing from TCRdb's copy, which holds only in-frame ones; the method was immunoSEQ multiplex PCR. The sample shows about 80,000 clones, 70% to 90% of them seen only once. Sequences were obtained from peripheral blood. The receptors stem from a woman at least 80 years old with acute or convalescent COVID-19.

V gene TRBV27 combines with J gene TRBJ1-1; D is unresolved. V shed 8 bases and J shed 2 bases, with 15 bases lying between them. Germline V gene data show CDR1 as MNHEY and CDR2 as SMNVEV (reference sequence). The CDR3 consists of 14 residues. The CDR3 region is CASGRGLSNTEAFF. CDR3 DNA: TGTGCCAGCGGACGGGGTCTTAGTAACACTGAAGCTTTCTTT.

The chain is built from TRBV5-4 and TRBJ2-2, with D maybe TRBD2 (6 bases). Trimming took off 4 bases at V and 0 bases at J, with 13 bases between the two ends. Germline values: CDR1 SGHNT, CDR2 YYREEE (reference sequence). The CDR3 length is 16 residues. The CDR3 sequence is CASSPLGGANTGELFF. CDR3 sequence (DNA): TGTGCCAGCAGCCCTTTGGGGGGAGCGAACACCGGGGAGCTGTTTTTT.

The rearrangement joins TRBV6-2 or TRBV6-3 to TRBJ1-1; D ambiguous. CDR3 size: 14 residues. Trimming pared 2 bases from V and 0 bases from J, leaving 7 bases between. CDR1 and CDR2 (germline): MNHEY, SVGEGT. CDR3: CASSYQAMNTEAFF. CDR3 coding DNA: TGTGCCAGCAGTTACCAGGCCATGAACACTGAAGCTTTCTTT.

This clone was seen more than once but under ten times. The chain is built from TRBV6-2 or TRBV6-3 and TRBJ1-2; no definite D call. The CDR3 spans 16 residues. The V gene's germline CDR1 is MNHEY and CDR2 SVGEGT. Trimming removed 2 bases from V and 5 bases from J, with 18 bases in between. The CDR3 is CASSYGWEGEAYGYTF. CDR3 nucleotide sequence: TGTGCCAGCAGTTACGGCTGGGAGGGAGAAGCATATGGCTACACCTTC.

This clone appeared a few times. The chain is built from TRBV4-1 and TRBJ1-1; D perhaps matches TRBD1 (5 bases). The CDR3 length is 13 residues. Germline CDR1 is MGHRA and CDR2 is YSYEKL. V was trimmed by 4 bases and J by 3 bases, leaving 9 bases between them. The CDR3 nucleotides are TGCGCCAGCAGCCTGGGCAGGGACACTGAAGCTTTCTTT. This codes for CASSLGRDTEAFF.

The V and J genes are TRBV30 and TRBJ2-7; 7 bases map to TRBD2. The germline CDR1 and CDR2 sequences are GTSNPN and SVGIG (reference sequence). The CDR3 has 16 amino acids. After removal of 2 bases from V and 6 bases from J, the junction contained 16 bases not matched to a gene. The CDR3 protein is CAWSTIYPGGRVEQYF. DNA of the CDR3: TGTGCCTGGAGTACTATTTACCCGGGAGGTAGGGTCGAGCAGTACTTC.

The genes are TRBV2 and TRBJ2-5; 7 bases map to TRBD1. The CDR3 totals 13 residues. Germline loops: CDR1 SNHLY, CDR2 FYNNEI. J lost 2 bases, V lost 7 bases, and 4 bases had no gene match. The CDR3: CASKGGRQETQYF. CDR3 in DNA: TGTGCCAGCAAAGGGGGCCGGCAAGAGACCCAGTACTTC.

The gene calls are TRBV11-2 and TRBJ2-7; TRBD2 is a possible D gene (6 bases). This CDR3 is 15 amino acids long. Trimming removed 5 bases from V and 0 bases from J, with 14 bases in between. From germline, CDR1 is SGHAT and CDR2 FQNNGV. The CDR3: CASSPRGGLSYEQYF. The CDR3 region has the DNA TGTGCCAGCAGCCCCCGGGGAGGCCTCTCCTACGAGCAGTACTTC.